This TCR beta chain was profiled in a study of technical replicates of blood from a handful of donors. The method was immunoSEQ multiplex PCR; TCRdb's version includes in-frame clones alone and lacks a portion of them. This sample has 50,000 or so clones, with around 90% found just once. The CDR3 covers 16 residues. J was trimmed by 2 bases and V by 6 bases; bases with no gene match: 10. Germline V gene lookup returns CDR1 SNHLY and CDR2 FYNNEI. The specimen was PBMCs. The chain is built from TRBV2 and TRBJ2-3, with 8 bases matching TRBD1. The origin of this receptor is a human donor in good health. Some clones in this sample may be carry-over from other donors' samples. DNA of the CDR3: TGTGCCAGCAGCGAGGGCTTGACAGGGGACACAGATACGCAGTATTTT. As protein: CASSEGLTGDTDTQYF.